This T cell receptor beta chain was retrieved from a study of early T cells in non-severe SARS-CoV-2 infection. As for the study in general: Sequencing of bulk RNA from unsorted whole blood was done, without chain pairing.

Study-wide points: VDJdb matching favored anti-spike CD8 responses, missing private and CD4 specificities.

Germline CDR1 reads SGHRS; CDR2 reads YFSETQ. Trimming took off 3 bases at V and 0 bases at J, with 16 bases between the two ends. CDR3 size: 18 residues. Many counts were recorded for this clonotype. The target antigen is unknown. The TCR library protocol was used to attach unique molecular identifiers. These identifiers were attached to individual cDNA molecules. One entry per CDR3 protein, called by TCRdb with MiXCR from the 5' RACE reads. This table has 64,000 or so distinct CDR3 sequences, roughly 10% appearing once. Sequenced material: whole blood, taken at baseline. The chain uses TRBV5-1 and TRBJ2-6; D is perhaps TRBD2 (6 bases). The origin of this receptor is an adult who was a healthcare worker with PCR-confirmed SARS-CoV-2 infection or an uninfected control (not recorded which). CDR3 sequence (DNA): TGCGCCAGCAGCTCATGGGGGGTCCGAAGCTCTGGGGCCAACGTCCTGACTTTC. Translating gives CASSSWGVRSSGANVLTF.